The rows below give T cell receptor beta chains drawn from one sample of a study of T-cell reconstitution after alpha-beta-depleted transplantation in children. Each CDR3 protein is one row after TCRdb ran MiXCR on the PCR reads. The data hold approximately 420,000 distinct CDR3 sequences, with roughly a tenth observed a single time. The sequencing used PBMCs from the stem cell graft donor, collected from the stem cell graft. The receptors derive from a human donor who donated a stem cell graft to a child with acute myeloid leukemia. Both conserved end residues are part of each CDR3. Fields, in order: J gene, V gene, clone size, CDR3 protein. Only some rows state a clone size, as once, few, many or a class for expanded clones.

TRBJ2-3,TRBV29-1,many,CSVEDGGLAGGTDTQYF
TRBJ1-2,TRBV29-1,-,CSVYDRDGYTF
TRBJ1-3,TRBV9,-,CASSAGGGAQNTIYF
TRBJ2-1,TRBV5-1,-,CASSLPSGSKNEQFF
TRBJ2-7,TRBV11-3,few,CASSLGRASHEQYF
TRBJ1-1,TRBV3-1,few,CASSQGSAEAFF
TRBJ2-5,TRBV9,-,CASSVGVGERETQYF
TRBJ1-3,TRBV12-3/TRBV12-4,few,CASSKSMDSSGNTIYF
TRBJ2-2,TRBV6-5,-,CASSYSTGNTGELFF
TRBJ1-5,TRBV23-1,-,CASSQPTDRGDQPQHF
TRBJ2-2,TRBV12-3/TRBV12-4,many,CASSPGGTYTGELFF
TRBJ1-2,TRBV20-1,-,CSATGGFGGPVYGYTF
TRBJ1-2,TRBV27,few,CASSFSGGGGGGYGYTF
TRBJ2-2,TRBV10-3,many,CAISVTGSTGELFF
TRBJ2-1,TRBV25-1,-,CASGSWTVHPSYNEQFF
TRBJ2-7,TRBV7-9,-,CATQGGSYEQYF
TRBJ1-6,TRBV12-3/TRBV12-4,few,CASTSGSSYNSPLHF
TRBJ2-2,TRBV12-3/TRBV12-4,-,CASRETGTTTAGELFF
TRBJ2-2,TRBV12-3/TRBV12-4,few,CASRLQEGRTGELFF
TRBJ2-7,TRBV20-1,-,CSAKPATGMEAYEQYF
TRBJ2-7,TRBV10-3,many,CAISSGSGQGQYEQYF